The clone carrying this T cell receptor (beta chain) has more than one count but fewer than ten. Its specificity is unknown. This entry belongs to a study of OX40 agonist ivuxolimab in advanced cancers. About the study: Among those treated, three patients had partial responses, one with hepatocellular carcinoma and two with cutaneous melanoma. Findings of the study overall: Compared with CD4+, CD8+ T cells on average had more expanded clones.

Measured with immunoSEQ multiplex PCR; TCRdb has only the in-frame clones, and not every one. Here the sample spans roughly 93,000 clones, 84% being singletons. CDR3 length: 13 residues. V was shortened by 2 bases and J by 0 bases, with 5 bases between the two germline ends. CDR1 and CDR2 (germline): SGHTA, FQGNSA. This sequence was found in an adult with an advanced solid tumor such as melanoma, head and neck, liver or kidney cancer. The sample consisted of CD4+ or CD8+ T cells sorted from blood, taken in a trial of the OX40 agonist ivuxolimab. The V call is TRBV7-2, the J call TRBJ2-7; D unresolved. The CDR3 sequence: CASSLYSSYEQYF. For the CDR3, the DNA is TGTGCCAGCAGCTTATACAGCTCCTACGAGCAGTACTTC.